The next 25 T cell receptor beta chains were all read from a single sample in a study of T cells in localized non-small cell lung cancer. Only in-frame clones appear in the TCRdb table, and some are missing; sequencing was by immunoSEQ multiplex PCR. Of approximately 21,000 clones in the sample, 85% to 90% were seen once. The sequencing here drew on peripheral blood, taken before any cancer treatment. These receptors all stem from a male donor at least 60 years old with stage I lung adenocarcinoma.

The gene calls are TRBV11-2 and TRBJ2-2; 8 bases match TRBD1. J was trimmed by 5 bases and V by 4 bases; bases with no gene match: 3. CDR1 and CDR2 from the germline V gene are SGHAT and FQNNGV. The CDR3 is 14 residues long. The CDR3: CASSSGQGTGELFF. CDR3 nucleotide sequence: TGTGCCAGCAGCTCCGGACAGGGAACCGGGGAGCTGTTTTTT.

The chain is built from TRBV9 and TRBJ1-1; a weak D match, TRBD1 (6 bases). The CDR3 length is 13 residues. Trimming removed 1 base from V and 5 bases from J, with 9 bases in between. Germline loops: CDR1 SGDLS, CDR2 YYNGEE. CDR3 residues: CASSVQGMTEAFF. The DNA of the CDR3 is TGTGCCAGCAGCGTACAGGGGATGACTGAAGCTTTCTTT.

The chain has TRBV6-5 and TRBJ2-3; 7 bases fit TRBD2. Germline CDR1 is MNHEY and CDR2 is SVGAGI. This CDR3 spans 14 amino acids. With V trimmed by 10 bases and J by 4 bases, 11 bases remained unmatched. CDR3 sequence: CATHRGGRADTQYF. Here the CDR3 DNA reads TGTGCCACCCACCGGGGCGGGAGAGCAGATACGCAGTATTTT.

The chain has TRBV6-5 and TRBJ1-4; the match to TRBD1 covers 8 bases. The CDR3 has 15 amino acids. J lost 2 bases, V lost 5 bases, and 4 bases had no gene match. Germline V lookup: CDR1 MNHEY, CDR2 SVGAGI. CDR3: CASSTQGATNEKLFF. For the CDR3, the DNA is TGTGCCAGCAGTACCCAGGGGGCGACTAATGAAAAACTGTTTTTT.

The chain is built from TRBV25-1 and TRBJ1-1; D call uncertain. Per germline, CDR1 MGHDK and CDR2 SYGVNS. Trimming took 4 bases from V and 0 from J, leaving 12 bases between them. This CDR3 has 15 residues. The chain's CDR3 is CASSVGGRMNTEAFF. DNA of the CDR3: TGTGCCAGCAGTGTGGGAGGTCGGATGAACACTGAAGCTTTCTTT.

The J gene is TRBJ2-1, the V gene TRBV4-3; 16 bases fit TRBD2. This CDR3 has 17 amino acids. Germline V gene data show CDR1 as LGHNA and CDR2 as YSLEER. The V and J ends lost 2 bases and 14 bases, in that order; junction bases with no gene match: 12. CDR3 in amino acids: CASSQNTGTSGRVAKFF. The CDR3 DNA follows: TGCGCCAGCAGCCAAAACACCGGGACTAGCGGGAGGGTAGCCAAGTTCTTC.

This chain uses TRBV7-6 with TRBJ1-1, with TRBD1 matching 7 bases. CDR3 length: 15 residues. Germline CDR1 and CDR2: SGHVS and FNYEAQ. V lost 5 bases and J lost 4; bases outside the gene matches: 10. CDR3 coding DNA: TGTGCCAGCAGCCCTCCCCGACAGGGACCCACTGAAGCTTTCTTT. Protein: CASSPPRQGPTEAFF.

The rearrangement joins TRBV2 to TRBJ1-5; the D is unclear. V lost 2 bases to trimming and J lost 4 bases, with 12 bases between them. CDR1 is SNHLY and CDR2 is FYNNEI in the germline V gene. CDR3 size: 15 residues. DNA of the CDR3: TGTGCCAGCAGTGAACGAGACAACCGGAATCAGCCCCAGCATTTT. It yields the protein CASSERDNRNQPQHF.

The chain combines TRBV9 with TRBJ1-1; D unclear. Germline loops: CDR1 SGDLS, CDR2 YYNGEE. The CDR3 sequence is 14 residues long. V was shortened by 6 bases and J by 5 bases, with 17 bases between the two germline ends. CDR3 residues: CASNELTLGTEAFF. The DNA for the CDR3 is TGTGCCAGCAACGAACTCACCCTGGGGACTGAAGCTTTCTTT.

The CDR3 DNA reads TGTGCCAGCAGCCCAACGGAGGAGACCCAGTACTTC. As protein: CASSPTEETQYF. The V gene is TRBV2, the J gene TRBJ2-5; the D is unclear. The CDR3 consists of 12 residues. The V gene lost 6 bases and the J gene lost 5 bases, with 10 bases spanning the gap. Germline lookup yields CDR1 SNHLY and CDR2 FYNNEI.

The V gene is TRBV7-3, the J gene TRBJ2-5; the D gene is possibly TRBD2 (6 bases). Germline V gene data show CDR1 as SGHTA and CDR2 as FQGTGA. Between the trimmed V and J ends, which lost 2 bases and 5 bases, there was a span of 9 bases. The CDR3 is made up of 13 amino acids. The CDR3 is CASSLGLAETQYF. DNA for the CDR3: TGTGCCAGCAGCTTAGGGCTAGCGGAGACCCAGTACTTC.

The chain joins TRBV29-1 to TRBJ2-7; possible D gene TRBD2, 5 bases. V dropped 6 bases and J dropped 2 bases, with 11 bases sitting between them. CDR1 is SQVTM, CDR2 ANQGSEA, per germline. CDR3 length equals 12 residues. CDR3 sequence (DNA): TGCAGCGTGCGGGCGATTACCTACGAGCAGTACTTC. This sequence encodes CSVRAITYEQYF.

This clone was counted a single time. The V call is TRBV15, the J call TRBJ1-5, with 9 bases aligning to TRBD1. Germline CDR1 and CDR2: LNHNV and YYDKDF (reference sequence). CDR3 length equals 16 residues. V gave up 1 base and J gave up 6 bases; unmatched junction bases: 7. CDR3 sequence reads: CATSRARGQGGQPQHF. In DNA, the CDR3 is TGTGCCACCAGCAGAGCCCGGGGACAGGGTGGTCAGCCCCAGCATTTT.

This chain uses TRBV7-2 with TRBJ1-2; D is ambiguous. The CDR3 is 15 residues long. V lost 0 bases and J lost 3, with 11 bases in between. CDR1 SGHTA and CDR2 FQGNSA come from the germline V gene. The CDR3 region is CASSLAKQADYGYTF. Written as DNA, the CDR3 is TGTGCCAGCAGCTTAGCGAAGCAGGCGGACTATGGCTACACCTTC.

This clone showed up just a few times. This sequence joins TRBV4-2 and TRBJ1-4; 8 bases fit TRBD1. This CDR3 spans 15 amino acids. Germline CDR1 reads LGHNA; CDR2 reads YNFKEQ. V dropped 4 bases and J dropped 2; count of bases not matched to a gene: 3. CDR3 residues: CASSRRQGTNEKLFF. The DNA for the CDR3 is TGTGCCAGCAGCCGGCGACAGGGGACTAATGAAAAACTGTTTTTT.

The chain's CDR3 is CASSLGGRAFDEQFF. DNA for the CDR3: TGTGCCAGCAGCTTGGGCGGGAGGGCCTTCGATGAGCAGTTCTTC. The rearrangement uses TRBV7-2 and TRBJ2-1, with TRBD2 matching 9 bases. In germline, CDR1 is SGHTA, CDR2 FQGNSA. This CDR3 region has 15 residues. Unmatched junction bases numbered 8, after V lost 3 bases and J lost 8 bases. Full variable domain (missing parts from reference TRBV7-2 and TRBJ2-1): GAGVSQSPSNKVTEKGKDVELRCDPISGHTALYWYRQSLGQGLEFLIYFQGNSAPDKSGLPSDRFSAERTGGSVSTLTIQRTQQEDSAVYLCASSLGGRAFDEQFFGPGTRLTVL.

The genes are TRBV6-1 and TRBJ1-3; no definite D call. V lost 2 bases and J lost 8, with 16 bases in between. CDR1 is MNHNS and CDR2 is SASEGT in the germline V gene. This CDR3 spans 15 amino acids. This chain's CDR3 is CASSEHPGEWDTIYF. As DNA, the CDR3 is TGTGCCAGCAGTGAACATCCTGGGGAATGGGACACCATATATTTT.

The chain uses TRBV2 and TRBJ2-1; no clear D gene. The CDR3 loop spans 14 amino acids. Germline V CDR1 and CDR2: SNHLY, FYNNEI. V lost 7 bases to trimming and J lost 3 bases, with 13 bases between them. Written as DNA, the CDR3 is TGTGCCAGCACGGGCAGTTACTTCTACAATGAGCAGTTCTTC. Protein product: CASTGSYFYNEQFF.

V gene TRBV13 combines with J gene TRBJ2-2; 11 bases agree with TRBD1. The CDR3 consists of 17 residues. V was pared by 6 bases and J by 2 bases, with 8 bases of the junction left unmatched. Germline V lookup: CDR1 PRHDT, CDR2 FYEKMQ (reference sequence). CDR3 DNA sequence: TGTGCCAGCAGGGCCTGGGGACAGGGGGGTAACACCGGGGAGCTGTTTTTT. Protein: CASRAWGQGGNTGELFF.

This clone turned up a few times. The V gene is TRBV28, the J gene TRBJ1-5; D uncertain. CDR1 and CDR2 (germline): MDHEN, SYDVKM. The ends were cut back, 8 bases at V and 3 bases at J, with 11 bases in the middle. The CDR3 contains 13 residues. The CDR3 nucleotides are TGTGCCAGCCGGTGGGGTAACAATCAGCCCCAGCATTTT. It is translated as CASRWGNNQPQHF.

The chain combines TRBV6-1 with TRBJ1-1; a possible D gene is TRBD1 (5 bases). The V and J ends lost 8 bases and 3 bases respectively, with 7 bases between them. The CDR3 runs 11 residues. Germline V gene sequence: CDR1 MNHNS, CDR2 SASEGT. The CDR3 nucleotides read TGTGCCAGCTCAGGGTACACTGAAGCTTTCTTT. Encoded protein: CASSGYTEAFF.

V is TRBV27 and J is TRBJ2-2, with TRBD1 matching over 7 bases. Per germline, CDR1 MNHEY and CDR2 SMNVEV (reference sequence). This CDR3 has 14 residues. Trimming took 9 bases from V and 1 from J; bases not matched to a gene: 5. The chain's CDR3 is CASKTGRNTGELFF. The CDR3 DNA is TGTGCCAGTAAGACAGGGAGGAACACCGGGGAGCTGTTTTTT.

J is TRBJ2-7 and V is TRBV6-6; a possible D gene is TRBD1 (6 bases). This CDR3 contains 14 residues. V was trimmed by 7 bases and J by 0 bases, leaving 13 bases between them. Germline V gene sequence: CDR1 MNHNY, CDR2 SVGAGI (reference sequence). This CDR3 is CASKLGDNSYEQYF. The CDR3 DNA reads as TGTGCCAGCAAACTGGGGGACAACTCCTACGAGCAGTACTTC.

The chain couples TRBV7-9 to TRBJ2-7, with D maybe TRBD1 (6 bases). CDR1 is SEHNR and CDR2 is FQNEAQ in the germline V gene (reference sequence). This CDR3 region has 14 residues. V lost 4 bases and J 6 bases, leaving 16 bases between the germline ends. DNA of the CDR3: TGTGCCAGCAGCTCGTGGACAGCAGACGGCGAGCAGTACTTC. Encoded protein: CASSSWTADGEQYF.

The CDR3 coding sequence is TGTGCCAGCTCCCTGGGACAGGGGGGGTTAGGGAACACTGAAGCTTTCTTT. Its protein is CASSLGQGGLGNTEAFF. The chain joins TRBV18 to TRBJ1-1, with TRBD1 matching 11 bases. There are 17 residues in the CDR3. Germline CDR1 KGHSH, CDR2 LQKENI. V shed 6 bases, J shed 1 base, and the junction held 10 bases outside the gene matches.